This TCR beta chain stems from a study of metastatic and nonmetastatic thyroid tumors. Study summary: Repertoires of blood and of tissue (tumor or nodule) from malignant and benign thyroid patients were compared. General study results and limits: Reportedly, malignant thyroid tumors had significantly higher TCR beta diversity than benign nodules, in blood and tumor.

Each patient came to thyroid surgery without any prior treatment (of any kind). This CDR3 region has 15 residues. The germline V gene has CDR1 MNHNS and CDR2 SASEGT. Authors' processing steps: CDR3 differences across clinicopathological groups were used to build a distant-metastasis classifier for papillary thyroid cancer. TCRdb re-called the PCR reads through MiXCR. For this entry, the V and J calls and clone size follow TCRdb and not the study's own pipeline. The table lists tens of thousands of clones, 22% of them singletons, with more than 6.5% in the top ten. This clone turned up a few times. Its antigen is not identified. At one of its ends the junction is not consistent with the germline gene, which may arise from a read error.

The clonotype comes from a female donor with papillary thyroid cancer or a benign thyroid nodule (not recorded which). Some clones in this sample may be carry-over from other donors' samples. The chain employs TRBV6-1 and TRBJ2-3; 8 bases agree with TRBD1. Sequences were obtained from blood. In DNA form, the CDR3 reads TGTGCCAGCAGCGGCCGAGACAGGGGAACAGATAAGCAGTATTTT. Translating it yields CASSGRDRGTDKQYF.